Following are 10 T cell receptor beta chains from one sample sequenced in a study of blood T cells in healthy people across ages. A second PCR of about 7 to 12 cycles used a sample-barcoded 5' primer and a J-beta primer mix. TCRdb re-called the 5' RACE reads through MiXCR, storing one row per CDR3 protein. This sample has around 800,000 distinct CDR3 sequences, with approximately 53% found just once. Input material: blood. The receptors derive from a man at least 80 years old in good health.

Comments on this clonotype: It may be a read error: a sequence one base away is much more abundant. This sequence joins TRBV12-3 or TRBV12-4 and TRBJ2-5; no reliable D call. Matching the DNA end better, TRBJ2-7 makes the J call doubtful. CDR3 size: 12 residues. CDR3: CASRPMGLEQYF. As DNA, the CDR3 is TGTGCCAGCAGACCCATGGGTCTCGAGCAGTACTTC.

This clonotype came up a few times. The junction differs from germline at one of its ends, possibly a read error. The CDR3 loop is CASSLTSGRETQYF. CDR3 coding DNA: TGTGCCAGCAGCTTGACTAGCGGGAGGGAGACCCAGTACTTC. The chain employs TRBV5-1 and TRBJ2-5; 13 bases map to TRBD2. The CDR3 is 14 amino acids. Germline loops: CDR1 SGHRS, CDR2 YFSETQ.

This clonotype was recorded a few times. The V call is TRBV24-1, the J call TRBJ2-3; D is possibly TRBD2 (6 bases). Per the germline V gene, CDR1 is KGHDR and CDR2 is SFDVKD. Trimming shortened V by 6 bases and J by 6 bases, and 12 bases separated the two germline ends. The length of the CDR3 is 13 residues. The CDR3 sequence: CATSNPGVDTQYF. The CDR3 DNA sequence: TGTGCCACCAGTAATCCGGGGGTGGATACGCAGTATTTT.

The rearrangement links TRBV20-1 to TRBJ2-7; tentatively, D is TRBD2 (6 bases). The CDR3 is 15 amino acids. The V end lost 4 bases, the J end lost 1 base, and 17 bases lay between the germline ends. The V gene's germline CDR1 is DFQATT and CDR2 SNEGSKA (reference sequence). CDR3 DNA sequence: TGCAGTGCTACAGCCGCGAGCGGGCGATCCTACGAGCAGTACTTC. It encodes CSATAASGRSYEQYF.

The rearrangement links TRBV2 to TRBJ1-1, with D maybe TRBD1 (6 bases). Germline CDR1 SNHLY, CDR2 FYNNEI. This CDR3 is built from 14 residues. V was pared by 6 bases and J by 6 bases, with 17 bases between. The CDR3 sequence is CASSVIQGNSEAFF. The CDR3 nucleotides are TGTGCCAGCAGCGTTATACAGGGAAACTCTGAAGCTTTCTTT.

The chain has TRBV5-4 and TRBJ1-2; possibly TRBD1 for D (5 bases). The CDR3 has 14 amino acids. Per the germline V gene, CDR1 is SGHNT and CDR2 is YYREEE (reference sequence). V was shortened by 5 bases and J by 8 bases, with 19 bases between the two germline ends. The CDR3 nucleotides read TGTGCCAGCAGTTCTAGGGGTTGGCGGGGAGGCTACACCTTC. This translates into CASSSRGWRGGYTF.

The J gene is TRBJ2-1, the V gene TRBV5-1, with 8 bases lining up with TRBD2. V lost 0 bases, J lost 8 bases, and 7 bases stayed unmatched. Germline lookup yields CDR1 SGHRS and CDR2 YFSETQ. CDR3 size: 15 residues. The CDR3 loop is CASSLDGREVDEQFF. In DNA, the CDR3 is TGCGCCAGCAGCTTGGACGGGAGGGAGGTCGATGAGCAGTTCTTC.

V usage is TRBV7-2 and J usage is TRBJ2-1; 9 nucleotides match TRBD2. This CDR3 comprises 16 residues. Trimming cost V 5 bases and J 6 bases; bases outside gene matches: 11. Germline V CDR1 and CDR2: SGHTA, FQGNSA. For the CDR3, the DNA is TGTGCCAGCAGCGAGGGGGGACGAGCGGGAGGCAATGAGCAGTTCTTC. It specifies CASSEGGRAGGNEQFF.

This sequence joins TRBV20-1 and TRBJ1-1; D is undetermined. The CDR3 runs to 14 residues. The V gene lost 4 bases and the J gene lost 0 bases, with 12 bases spanning the gap. Germline V gene data show CDR1 as DFQATT and CDR2 as SNEGSKA (reference sequence). CDR3 coding DNA: TGCAGTGCTACCAGACGGTCCCTGAACACTGAAGCTTTCTTT. As protein: CSATRRSLNTEAFF.

This clonotype turned up a few times. The chain recombines TRBV3-1 with TRBJ2-3; possible D gene TRBD1, 6 bases. The CDR3 loop spans 16 amino acids. CDR1 is LGHDT, CDR2 YNNKEL, per germline (reference sequence). V lost 3 bases to trimming and J lost 3 bases, with 16 bases between them. CDR3 in amino acids: CASSHTTGSGTDTQYF. CDR3 nucleotides: TGTGCCAGCAGCCATACCACAGGGTCGGGTACAGATACGCAGTATTTT.